This T cell receptor (beta chain) was recovered during a study of cytomegalovirus exposure and HLA in healthy donors (dated by TCRdb to about 2017). With respect to the entire study: An earlier analysis of roughly 630 of the donors reported about 250 Gb of sequence data and 117 million unique TCR beta sequences from about 200 million T cells. A separate validation cohort of 100 to 150 different subjects was used in addition to the roughly 720-subject first cohort. In a later genetic analysis, genome-wide SNP genotypes for about 55% of the roughly 700 donors were used, and that subset was treated as a discovery cohort. Five DR-DQ haplotypes were treated as single units for association and clustering because of strong linkage in the cohort. Both class I and class II loci were covered by HLA typing, at four-digit resolution. To predict cytomegalovirus infection status, the study combined high-throughput TCR immunosequencing, statistical association of individual TCRs with disease status, and machine learning. Using immunosequencing, the study profiled T cell repertoires from 666 subjects and related those repertoires to cytomegalovirus serostatus. The number of donors typed differed by locus, with about 629-640 for A, B, C, DRB1 and DQB1, 522 for DQA1, 600 to 610 for DPA1, and around 450 for DPB1. The study was designed to test whether signatures of past pathogen exposure could be identified by cataloging public T cell receptors. Donor age, sex, ethnicity and CMV serostatus were compiled alongside the repertoire data. In an earlier analysis of 550 to 700 of the donors, high-throughput TCR beta sequencing was used to judge whether each TCR beta V gene segment behaved as functional or pseudogenic. In the later analysis, no new phenotypic data were used to find candidate immune exposures; instead, reliance was placed on TCR beta sequences and their occurrence across donors. Of the roughly 410 genotyped donors, more than 75% were placed in the genetic ancestry cluster associated with self-reported Caucasian donors. An early release that covered about 600 HLA-typed donors contained approximately 300 gigabases of sequencing data and about 84 million unique TCR sequences. Among a few hundred genotyped donors of the cohort, an average of around 240,000 unique TCR beta nucleotide sequences were sequenced per donor, roughly 18% of them non-productive. Every repertoire in the discovery cohort had been generated on one and the same sequencing platform. A later analysis re-analyzed previously published TCR beta repertoires from roughly 600 donors and added high-resolution HLA genotyping to study TCR occurrence patterns. Results the study describes overall, beyond this receptor: In vitro tests confirmed that three of the cytomegalovirus-associated TCR beta chains recognize cytomegalovirus antigens. The classifier was reported to diagnose cytomegalovirus status with high specificity and sensitivity in both the original cohort and the validation cohort. The authors suggested that the approach could potentially be generalized to other disease states and immunological phenotypes. A cluster of highly shared sequence variants was judged likely to be a technical artifact of the sequencing pipeline. A later analysis reported that several top co-occurrence clusters appeared linked to parvovirus B19, influenza, CMV and Epstein-Barr virus. According to a later analysis, most CMV-associated TCR beta chains appeared to be HLA-restricted, and the HLA associations seemed to be driven largely by CMV exposure. Compared with equally common non-associated chains, HLA-associated TCR beta chains in a later analysis were more clonally expanded and had lower generation probabilities. Because HLA typing was unavailable for some donors at each locus, only the typed subset was used in association tests. A further reported finding was that TCR beta sequences accurately predicted the HLA-A and HLA-B alleles for most subjects in the first cohort. In this cohort, only TCR beta chains were sequenced, and detectable features were limited by the absence of alpha or paired-chain data. In a later analysis, TCR association rates were found to vary across HLA loci, with the most associated TCRs seen for DRB1 alleles and the fewest for HLA-C alleles. Linkage disequilibrium might explain the correlated functional status among segregating V segments, but an unknown experimental factor could not be excluded. A later genetic analysis associated a missense DCLRE1C variant with V-gene and J-gene trimming of TCR beta chains, and an independent cohort replicated the association. In a later genetic analysis, fewer N-insertions in productive TCRs were reported among donors in an Asian-associated ancestry cluster than the roughly 700-donor mean. Roughly uniform sequencing depth across donors was assumed in presence/absence analyses, although this assumption may not hold. While some public TCRs were present in many individuals, most TCR sequences turned up only very rarely across donors. Assigning TCR associations to individual alleles was difficult when HLA alleles, especially DR and DQ, strongly co-occurred. In a later analysis, around 15,000 TCR beta sequences were associated with specific HLA alleles at a false discovery rate of 0.05. For the cohort, immune exposure information was limited to CMV serostatus. The study listed 150 to 200 TCR beta chains as associated with cytomegalovirus. In an earlier analysis of about 600 of the donors, most TCR beta V segments appeared in productive rearrangements about 87% or about 30% of the time, broadly matching IMGT annotations. Because counts were too low, some 17 rarely observed V segments, including chromosome 9 orphons, were excluded from the earlier analysis of a few hundred of the donors. Some IMGT-functional V segments, including TRBV6-2 and TRBV6-3, could not be distinguished by the 87-base-pair reads and were therefore excluded.

Library preparation was by the immunoSEQ multiplex PCR assay. The multiplex PCR relied on a mix of 60 forward primers for TCR Vbeta segments and 13 reverse primers for TCR Jbeta segments. Amplification of the CDR3 region of rearranged TCR beta genes was performed with a multiplex PCR assay on genomic DNA. The amplified TCR beta libraries were sequenced on the Illumina HiSeq System as 87-base-pair reads. For the original study's pipeline: A later analysis counted about 80 million unique TCR beta chains across the 500 to 850 repertoires, and 10 million to 11 million of these chains were shared by at least two donors. A nearest-neighbor algorithm error-corrected the raw reads and collapsed the reads into unique sequences, merging closely related sequences to remove PCR and sequencing errors. To assign V, D and J gene segments, CDR3 sequences were aligned to IMGT reference sequences. Each retained sequence needed at least a six-nucleotide match to both a V gene segment and a J gene segment. A rearrangement counted as productive if the CDR3 had no stop codons and remained in frame with V and J, and every other rearrangement counted as non-productive. Following IMGT convention, CDR3 was defined as the stretch from the second conserved V-encoded cysteine to the conserved J-encoded phenylalanine. The earlier analysis of 500 to 750 of the donors excluded any sequence lacking an unambiguous match to a single V gene segment. An earlier analysis of roughly 590 of the donors called V segments functional above 56.7% productive rearrangements and segregating when the between-donor standard deviation exceeded 5%. A statistical classification framework was built to diagnose cytomegalovirus status from the catalog of TCR beta chain sequences. In a later analysis, TCR nucleotide sequences were compared against IMGT/GENE-DB human TR gene sequences so that V and J genes could be assigned. In a later analysis, CDR3 sequences and most-parsimonious VDJ recombination scenarios were assigned using the TCRdist pipeline. In a later analysis, each TCR beta chain was defined by its CDR3 amino acid sequence together with its V-gene family, and reads without a unique V-gene family were excluded. To address suspected cross-contamination and a sequencing artifact, a later analysis removed roughly 580 highly shared, low-generation-probability nucleotide sequences. In a later analysis, a clonal expansion index was calculated for each public chain from normalized within-repertoire ranks of inferred template counts. Generation probabilities in a later analysis came from a VDJ recombination model fitted to out-of-frame rearrangements, and those results were checked against IGoR. A later analysis scored TCR-TCR, TCR-HLA and TCR-CMV co-occurrence with hypergeometric tests, applying a repertoire-size bias correction to TCR pairs. False discovery rates were estimated in a later analysis by permuting HLA or CMV assignments 20 times. A later analysis grouped co-occurring TCRs with DBSCAN, adding TCRdist sequence similarity when clustering within HLA-allele-positive subsets. Repertoires with fewer than 30,000 or more than 120,000 public chains, plus five repertoires with anomalous nucleotide sharing, were excluded from co-occurrence clustering. TCRdb provides this immuneACCESS table in a form limited to in-frame rearrangements. Some clones are lacking; in checked studies, under half of them reflect an unresolved V gene, and why the rest are absent is not known. That table gives V, J and clone size, and the DNA gave D and trimming. The sample contains 150,000 or so clones, approximately 72% of them found a single time. The ten largest clones add up to around 2.5% of the sample.

Relative to germline, V is 5 bases shorter and J is 5 bases shorter, with 12 bases between their ends. CDR1 is given as MNHEY and CDR2 as SMNVEV, both from the germline V gene (reference sequence). From cysteine to phenylalanine, the CDR3 is 14 amino acids long. Only the CDR3 part of the read is kept: 42 bases, read in frame from the first base. Details on this clone: The antigen it binds to is not known. No base quality values were provided; no much bigger clone lies one nucleotide off.

The cohort comprised some 680 healthy bone marrow donors. All cohort members were sampled while nominally healthy, although unrecorded immune exposures were likely present. The donor was CMV seronegative and was included in the group of about 350 seronegative cohort members. A peripheral blood sample was provided by each donor, and peripheral blood mononuclear cells were used for TCR beta sequencing. The Qiagen DNeasy Blood Extraction Kit was used to extract genomic DNA from the blood cell samples. The rearranged segments are TRBV27 and TRBJ1-4; no D segment can be confidently identified. The clonotype comes from a female donor in good health and CMV-seronegative. Input material: PBMCs. The CDR3 protein sequence reads: CASSRSNPNEKLFF. The DNA sequence reads TGTGCCAGCAGTCGGAGTAACCCGAATGAAAAACTGTTTTTT.